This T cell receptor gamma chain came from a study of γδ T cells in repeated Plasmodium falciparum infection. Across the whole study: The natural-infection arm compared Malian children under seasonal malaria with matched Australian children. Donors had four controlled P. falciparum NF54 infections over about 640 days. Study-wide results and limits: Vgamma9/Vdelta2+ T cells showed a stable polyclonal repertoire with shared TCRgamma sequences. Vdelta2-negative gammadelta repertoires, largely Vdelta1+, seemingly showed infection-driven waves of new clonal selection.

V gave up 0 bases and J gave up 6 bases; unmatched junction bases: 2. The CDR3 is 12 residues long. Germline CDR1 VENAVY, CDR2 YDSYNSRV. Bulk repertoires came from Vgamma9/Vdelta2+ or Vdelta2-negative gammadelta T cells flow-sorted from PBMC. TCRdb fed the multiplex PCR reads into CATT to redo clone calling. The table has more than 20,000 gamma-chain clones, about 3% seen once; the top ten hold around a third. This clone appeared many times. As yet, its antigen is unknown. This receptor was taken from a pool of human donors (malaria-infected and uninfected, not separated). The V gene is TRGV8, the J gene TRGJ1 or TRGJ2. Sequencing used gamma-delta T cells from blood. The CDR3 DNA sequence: TGTGCCACCTGGGATAGGCTTTATAAGAAACTCTTT. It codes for CATWDRLYKKLF.